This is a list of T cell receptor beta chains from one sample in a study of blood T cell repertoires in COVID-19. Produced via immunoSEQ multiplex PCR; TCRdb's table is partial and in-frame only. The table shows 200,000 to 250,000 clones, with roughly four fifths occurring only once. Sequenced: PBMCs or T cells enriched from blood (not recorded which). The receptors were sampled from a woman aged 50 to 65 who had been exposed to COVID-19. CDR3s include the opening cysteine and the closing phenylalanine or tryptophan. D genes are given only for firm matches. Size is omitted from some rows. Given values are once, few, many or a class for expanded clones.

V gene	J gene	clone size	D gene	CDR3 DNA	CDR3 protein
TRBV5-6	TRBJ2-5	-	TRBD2	TGTGCCAGCAGCTTGCTAACTAGCGGGTACCAAGAGACCCAGTACTTC	CASSLLTSGYQETQYF
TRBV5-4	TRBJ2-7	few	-	TGTGCCAGCAGCCAAAATCAGGGGGGACTTGGCGAGCAGTACTTC	CASSQNQGGLGEQYF
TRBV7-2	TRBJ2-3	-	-	TGTGCCAGCAGCTTAGACTCAGATACGCAGTATTTT	CASSLDSDTQYF
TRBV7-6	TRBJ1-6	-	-	TGTGCCAGCAGCCCCCAGGCCGCCGGTTCACCCCTCCACTTT	CASSPQAAGSPLHF
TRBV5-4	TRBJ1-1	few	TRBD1	TGTGCCAGCAGCTGGGAAACAGGGGGGAACACTGAAGCTTTCTTT	CASSWETGGNTEAFF
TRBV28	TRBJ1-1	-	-	TGTGCCAGCGCCACGGGGGGCGCGAACACTGAAGCTTTCTTT	CASATGGANTEAFF
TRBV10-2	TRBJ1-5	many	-	TGCGCCAGCAGTGAATACAGGTGGGAGCCCCAGCATTTT	CASSEYRWEPQHF
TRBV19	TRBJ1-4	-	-	TGTGCCAGTAAGGACACCCTTAATGAAAAACTGTTTTTT	CASKDTLNEKLFF
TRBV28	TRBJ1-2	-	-	TGTGCCAGCAGTTCTGGCAACTATGGCTACACCTTC	CASSSGNYGYTF
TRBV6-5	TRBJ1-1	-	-	TGTGCCAGCAGTTACGATACGGTGAACACTGAAGCTTTCTTT	CASSYDTVNTEAFF
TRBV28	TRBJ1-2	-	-	TGTGCCAGCAGTTTACCAGGTCATAACTATGGCTACACCTTC	CASSLPGHNYGYTF
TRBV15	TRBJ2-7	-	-	TGTGCCACCAGCAGGGGCCGAGACAGGCGACTCTACGAGCAGTACTTC	CATSRGRDRRLYEQYF
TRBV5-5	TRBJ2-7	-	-	TGTGCCAGCAGCTTCCGGGCCAACGGGGGCTACGAGCAGTACTTC	CASSFRANGGYEQYF
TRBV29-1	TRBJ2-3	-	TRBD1	TGCAGCGCCGGGACAGGGGGGAGCGCAGATACGCAGTATTTT	CSAGTGGSADTQYF
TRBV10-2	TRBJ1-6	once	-	TGCGCCAGCAGTGAGCAGGGGTGGGGGAATTCACCCCTCCACTTT	CASSEQGWGNSPLHF
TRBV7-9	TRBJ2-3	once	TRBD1	TGTGCCAGCAGCTCAACCGGGACAGGGGCAGATACGCAGTATTTT	CASSSTGTGADTQYF
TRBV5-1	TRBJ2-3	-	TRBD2	TGCGCCAGCAGCCGAAGGACTAGCGGGGGGTCAGATACGCAGTATTTT	CASSRRTSGGSDTQYF
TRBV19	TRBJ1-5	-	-	TGTGCCAGTCAGACAGCGCCTCTTCAGCCCCAGCATTTT	CASQTAPLQPQHF
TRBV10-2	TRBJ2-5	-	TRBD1	TGCGCCACCGGACAGGGGGGTGAGACCCAGTACTTC	CATGQGGETQYF
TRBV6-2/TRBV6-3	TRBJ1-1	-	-	TGTGCCAGCAGTTACTCGTTACGGAGGAACACTGAAGCTTTCTTT	CASSYSLRRNTEAFF
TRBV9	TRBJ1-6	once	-	TGTGCCAGCAGCCCCCGCCCAGGAGGGAATTCACCCCTCCACTTT	CASSPRPGGNSPLHF
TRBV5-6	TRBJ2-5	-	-	TGTGCCAGCAGCCTGACCCACAGGGCCCTCCGGTACCAAGAGACCCAGTACTTC	CASSLTHRALRYQETQYF
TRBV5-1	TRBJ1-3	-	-	TGCGCCAGCAGCTTTGGCGATGTGGCGCGGGGAAACACCATATATTTT	CASSFGDVARGNTIYF
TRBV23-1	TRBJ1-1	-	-	TGCGCCAGCAGTCCACGGCGGGGCCCTGAAGCTTTCTTT	CASSPRRGPEAFF
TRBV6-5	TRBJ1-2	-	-	TGTGCCAGCCGGGGAGGGAGCTATGGCTACACCTTC	CASRGGSYGYTF
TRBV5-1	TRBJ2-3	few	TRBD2	TGCGCCAGCGGTTTTACTAGCGGGGGTTTAAATACGCAGTATTTT	CASGFTSGGLNTQYF
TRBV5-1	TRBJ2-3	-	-	TGCGCCAGCAGCTTGGCACCCCTGCGTGATACGCAGTATTTT	CASSLAPLRDTQYF
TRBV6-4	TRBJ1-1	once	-	TGTGCCAGCAAACCAGGGCTCAACACTGAAGCTTTCTTT	CASKPGLNTEAFF
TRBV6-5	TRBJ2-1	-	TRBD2	TGTGCCAGCAGGACGGGACTAGCGGTGAATGAGCAGTTCTTC	CASRTGLAVNEQFF
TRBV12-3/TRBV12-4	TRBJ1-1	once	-	TGTGCCAGCACTTGGCGGGTGAACACTGAAGCTTTCTTT	CASTWRVNTEAFF
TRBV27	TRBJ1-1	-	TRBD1	TGTGCCAGCAGTTTACTCGGGACAGTACCAAGTGCTGAAGCTTTCTTT	CASSLLGTVPSAEAFF
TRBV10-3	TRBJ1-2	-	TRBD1	TGTGCCATCAGGCGACAGGGTGACGGCTACACCTTC	CAIRRQGDGYTF
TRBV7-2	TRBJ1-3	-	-	TGTGCCAGCAGCTTGGGGGGATCTGGAAACACCATATATTTT	CASSLGGSGNTIYF
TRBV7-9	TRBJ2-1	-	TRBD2	TGTGCCAGCAGCGAAGCGCGGGGGGGCCACAATGAGCAGTTCTTC	CASSEARGGHNEQFF
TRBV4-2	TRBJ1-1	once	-	TGTGCCAGCACCCCGGGGAACTTCTTGATGGGAGCTTTCTTT	CASTPGNFLMGAFF
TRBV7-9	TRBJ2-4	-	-	TGTGCCAGCAGCCCGATAGGGCCCCCCCCAGGGCTAGCCAAAAACATTCAGTACTTC	CASSPIGPPPGLAKNIQYF
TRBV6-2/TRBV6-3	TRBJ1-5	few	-	TGTGCCAGCAGTTACCGGAGCAATCAGCCCCAGCATTTT	CASSYRSNQPQHF
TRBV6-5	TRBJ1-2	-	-	TGTGCCAGCAGTCCCACAGGGAACTATGGCTACACCTTC	CASSPTGNYGYTF
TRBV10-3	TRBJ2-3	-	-	TGTGCCATAACTAGCACAGATACGCAGTATTTT	CAITSTDTQYF
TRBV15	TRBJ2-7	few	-	TGTGCCACCAGTGAAGGCGAAGGGAGCTCCTACGAGCAGTACTTC	CATSEGEGSSYEQYF
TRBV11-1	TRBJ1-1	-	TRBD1	TGTGCCAGCAGCACCTATCAGGGGGCAACTGAAGCTTTCTTT	CASSTYQGATEAFF
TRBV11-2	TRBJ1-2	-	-	TGTGCCAGCAGCTTAGATAGAAGTGGCTACACCTTC	CASSLDRSGYTF
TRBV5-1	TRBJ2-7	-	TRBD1	TGCGCCAGCAGCTTGTTAGGGACAGGGTATAACGAGCAGTACTTC	CASSLLGTGYNEQYF
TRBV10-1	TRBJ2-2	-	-	TGCGCCAGCAGTGAGTCGCGAGGGCCCGGGGAGCTGTTTTTT	CASSESRGPGELFF
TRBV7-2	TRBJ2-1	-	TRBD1	TGTGCCAGCAGTCCACAGGGGGCTGACTACAATGAGCAGTTCTTC	CASSPQGADYNEQFF